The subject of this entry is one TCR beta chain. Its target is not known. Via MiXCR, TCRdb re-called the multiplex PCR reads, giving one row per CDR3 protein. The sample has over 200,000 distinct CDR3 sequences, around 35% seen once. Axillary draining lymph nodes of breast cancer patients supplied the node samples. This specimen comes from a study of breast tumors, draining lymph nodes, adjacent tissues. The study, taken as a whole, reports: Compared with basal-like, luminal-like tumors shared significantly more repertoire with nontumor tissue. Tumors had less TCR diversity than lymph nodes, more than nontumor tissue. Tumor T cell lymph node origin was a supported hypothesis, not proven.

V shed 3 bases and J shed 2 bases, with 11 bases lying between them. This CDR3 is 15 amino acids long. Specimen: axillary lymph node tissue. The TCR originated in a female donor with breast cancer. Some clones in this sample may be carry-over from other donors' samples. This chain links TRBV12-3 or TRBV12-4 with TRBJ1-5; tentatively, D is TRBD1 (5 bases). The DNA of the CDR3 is TGTGCCAGCAGTTTGCGGGGGGGGGGCAATCAGCCCCAGCATTTT. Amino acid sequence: CASSLRGGGNQPQHF.